These 32 T cell receptor beta chains came from one sample sequenced in a study of human T cells and chemical hapten exposure. As to time point: pre-sensitization, week 0. The treatment denotes: therapeutic diphenylcyclopropenone sensitization with weekly scalp DPC. The template was total RNA from unfractionated whole blood. TCRdb fed the RACE reads into MiXCR, producing one record per CDR3 protein. The sample lists under 40,000 distinct CDR3 sequences, approximately 12% occurring once. The sequences come from whole blood, collected in connection with sensitization to the hapten diphenylcyclopropenone (DPC). These receptors were collected from a woman between 35 and 50 years old with alopecia areata. Some clones in this sample may be carry-over from other donors' samples.

The chain employs TRBV28 and TRBJ2-7; 7 bases fit TRBD2. Germline V gene lookup returns CDR1 MDHEN and CDR2 SYDVKM. The CDR3 runs 15 residues. J gave up 0 bases and V 6 bases, and 8 bases lay outside the gene matches. The CDR3 DNA is TGTGCCAGCAGCTGGGACTACCGGAGCTCCTACGAGCAGTACTTC. Its translation: CASSWDYRSSYEQYF.

This clonotype showed up just a few times. The chain couples TRBV3-1 to TRBJ2-6; D perhaps matches TRBD1 (6 bases). The germline V gene encodes CDR1 LGHDT and CDR2 YNNKEL (reference sequence). Trimming took 1 base from V and 2 from J, leaving 9 bases between them. The length of the CDR3 is 16 residues. The CDR3: CASSQAPGAGANVLTF. The CDR3, as DNA: TGTGCCAGCAGCCAAGCCCCAGGGGCTGGGGCCAACGTCCTGACTTTC.

Ten or more counts support this clonotype. V is TRBV29-1 and J is TRBJ2-7; weak D call: TRBD1 (5 bases). The germline V gene has CDR1 SQVTM and CDR2 ANQGSEA. Trimming stripped 4 bases from V and 2 bases from J, with 12 bases between. CDR3 length: 13 residues. CDR3 coding DNA: TGCAGCGTTGGACAGCCGCTGACCTACGAGCAGTACTTC. This encodes CSVGQPLTYEQYF.

The sample holds many counts of this clonotype. The rearrangement joins TRBV3-1 to TRBJ1-3, with no clear D. Germline V gives CDR1 LGHDT, CDR2 YNNKEL (reference sequence). V lost 3 bases and J 6 bases, leaving 6 bases between the germline ends. The length of the CDR3 is 12 residues. CDR3 nucleotide sequence: TGTGCCAGCAGCCATAGCAAAAACACCATATATTTT. It translates to CASSHSKNTIYF.

This chain joins TRBV6-6 and TRBJ2-2; D unclear. V was cut by 2 bases and J by 6 bases, with 7 bases left in between. Germline values: CDR1 MNHNY, CDR2 SVGAGI (reference sequence). There are 13 residues in the CDR3. CDR3 sequence reads: CASSYGPAGELFF. The CDR3 DNA sequence: TGTGCCAGCAGTTACGGGCCGGCCGGGGAGCTGTTTTTT.

This clonotype has only a few counts. V is TRBV7-3 and J is TRBJ2-1; either TRBD1 or TRBD2 may fit D (5 bases each). CDR3 length: 11 amino acids. The V gene's germline CDR1 is SGHTA and CDR2 FQGTGA. The V and J ends lost 8 bases and 7 bases respectively, with 9 bases between them. CDR3 nucleotides: TGTGCCAGCGCCGAGGGGAATGAGCAGTTCTTC. It encodes CASAEGNEQFF.

Only a few counts were recorded for this clonotype. The rearrangement joins TRBV29-1 to TRBJ2-1; D not resolved. CDR3 size: 12 residues. Trimming stripped 5 bases from V and 8 bases from J, with 13 bases between. Germline CDR1 and CDR2: SQVTM and ANQGSEA. The CDR3 reads CSVPPKRDEQFF. CDR3 sequence (DNA): TGCAGCGTTCCCCCTAAAAGGGATGAGCAGTTCTTC.

The rearrangement uses TRBV20-1 and TRBJ2-5; 9 nucleotides match TRBD1. This CDR3 has 13 amino acids. V shed 2 bases and J 6 bases; nucleotides not matched to a gene: 4. Germline V gene sequence: CDR1 DFQATT, CDR2 SNEGSKA (reference sequence). Here the CDR3 DNA reads TGCAGTGCTAGAACAGGGGGCGCGCAGACCCAGTACTTC. Protein product: CSARTGGAQTQYF.

This clonotype has ten or more counts. The chain employs TRBV5-1 and TRBJ2-2, with no clear D. Germline-derived CDR1 and CDR2 are SGHRS and YFSETQ. Trimming took 7 bases from V and 4 from J, leaving 14 bases between them. The length of the CDR3 is 14 residues. The CDR3 reads CASRSDSTTGELFF. Here the CDR3 DNA reads TGCGCCAGCCGCTCCGACTCCACCACCGGGGAGCTGTTTTTT.

The gene calls are TRBV4-2 and TRBJ2-7; D is undetermined. The CDR3 sequence is 13 residues long. Trimming left V 1 base short and J 9 bases short, with 13 bases between. Per the germline V gene, CDR1 is LGHNA and CDR2 is YNFKEQ. The CDR3 DNA follows: TGTGCCAGCAGCCAAGCCATCCGTGAAGGGCAGTACTTC. As protein: CASSQAIREGQYF.

This clonotype was counted many times. The chain couples TRBV19 to TRBJ2-1; 8 nucleotides align to TRBD2. Germline-derived CDR1 and CDR2 are LNHDA and SQIVND (reference sequence). With V trimmed by 6 bases and J by 0 bases, 16 bases remained unmatched. The CDR3 spans 19 residues. The CDR3 nucleotides are TGTGCCAGTAGCCCGAGCGGGAGAGGTGTAAAGAGCTCCTACAATGAGCAGTTCTTC. The encoded protein is CASSPSGRGVKSSYNEQFF.

This clonotype was counted a few times. The chain recombines TRBV9 with TRBJ2-3; 7 bases are shared with TRBD2. The J segment lost 2 bases and the V segment lost 0 bases, leaving 6 bases of the junction unmatched. CDR1 is SGDLS and CDR2 is YYNGEE in the germline V gene. This CDR3 comprises 16 residues. The CDR3 reads CASSVGASGITDTQYF. CDR3 nucleotide sequence: TGTGCCAGCAGCGTAGGAGCCAGCGGGATCACAGATACGCAGTATTTT.

This clonotype occurred many times. The chain has TRBV4-1 and TRBJ2-7, with TRBD1 matching 8 bases. Germline V gene sequence: CDR1 MGHRA, CDR2 YSYEKL. The trim removed 3 bases at V and 8 bases at J, leaving 9 bases unmatched. This CDR3 has 14 amino acids. As DNA, the CDR3 is TGCGCCAGCAGCCACCCTACTAGGGACAGGCAGCAGTACTTC. Its translation: CASSHPTRDRQQYF.

This clonotype was recorded many times. The rearrangement joins TRBV7-7 to TRBJ1-4; D may be TRBD1 (5 bases). Germline CDR1 is SSHAT and CDR2 is FNYEAQ (reference sequence). Trimming stripped 5 bases from V and 8 bases from J, with 18 bases between. This CDR3 region has 15 residues. The CDR3 region has the DNA TGTGCCAGCAGCCCCAGCCGGGGCCGGGGGGAAAAACTGTTTTTT. This encodes CASSPSRGRGEKLFF.

This clonotype has at least ten counts. The chain employs TRBV5-4 and TRBJ2-3; no clear D gene. The germline V gene has CDR1 SGHNT and CDR2 YYREEE (reference sequence). There are 13 residues in the CDR3. Trimming left V 0 bases short and J 0 bases short, with 2 bases between. The CDR3 sequence is CASSLASTDTQYF. CDR3 nucleotides: TGTGCCAGCAGCTTGGCGAGCACAGATACGCAGTATTTT. Variable domain in full (rest from reference TRBV5-4 and TRBJ2-3): ETGVTQSPTHLIKTRGQQVTLRCSSQSGHNTVSWYQQALGQGPQFIFQYYREEENGRGNFPPRFSGLQFPNYSSELNVNALELDDSALYLCASSLASTDTQYFGPGTRLTVL.

Notes on this clonotype: The junction shows a germline mismatch at one end, possibly a read error. The chain carries TRBV7-9 and TRBJ2-5; possibly TRBD2 for D (5 bases). Germline V gives CDR1 SEHNR, CDR2 FQNEAQ (reference sequence). The CDR3 has 13 residues. The CDR3 sequence is CVSSMDLQETQYF. CDR3 nucleotides: TGTGTCAGCAGCATGGACTTACAAGAGACCCAGTACTTC.

The chain carries TRBV12-3 or TRBV12-4 and TRBJ2-1; TRBD1 matches 7 bases. The CDR3 is made up of 13 amino acids. The V and J ends lost 7 bases and 5 bases, in that order; junction bases with no gene match: 5. The CDR3 DNA reads as TGTGCCAGCAACCCGGACAGGCACAATGAGCAGTTCTTC. It encodes CASNPDRHNEQFF.

This clonotype was observed many times. The chain has TRBV7-6 and TRBJ1-5; D is perhaps TRBD1 (5 bases). Germline V gene lookup returns CDR1 SGHVS and CDR2 FNYEAQ. The CDR3 length is 15 residues. The germline V and J ends were trimmed by 0 bases and 11 bases, with 17 bases remaining between them. CDR3 loop: CASSLAIGEVTSQHF. In DNA form, the CDR3 reads TGTGCCAGCAGCTTAGCGATAGGGGAAGTCACGTCCCAGCATTTT.

The V call is TRBV7-2, the J call TRBJ2-1; D gene uncertain. Germline CDR1 reads SGHTA; CDR2 reads FQGNSA. This CDR3 is 15 amino acids long. V was trimmed by 3 bases and J by 0 bases, leaving 9 bases between them. This CDR3 reads CASSLDRSSYNEQFF. The CDR3 region has the DNA TGTGCCAGCAGCTTGGACCGGAGCTCCTACAATGAGCAGTTCTTC.

This clonotype showed up many times. V is TRBV5-4 and J is TRBJ2-4; tentative D call: TRBD1 (5 bases). CDR3 length: 16 amino acids. CDR1 and CDR2 (germline): SGHNT, YYREEE (reference sequence). V lost 0 bases and J 2 bases, leaving 12 bases between the germline ends. CDR3 amino acids: CASSLARDATKNIQYF. Written as DNA, the CDR3 is TGTGCCAGCAGCTTGGCCAGGGATGCGACCAAAAACATTCAGTACTTC.

This clonotype has a count of ten or more. The chain links TRBV5-4 to TRBJ2-3, with TRBD1 matching 11 bases. The CDR3 runs 16 residues. The trim removed 4 bases at V and 1 base at J, leaving 5 bases unmatched. Germline assignment: CDR1 SGHNT and CDR2 YYREEE (reference sequence). The chain's CDR3 is CASSTRTGGGTDTQYF. CDR3 DNA: TGTGCCAGCAGCACACGGACAGGGGGCGGCACAGATACGCAGTATTTT.

In this sample, this clonotype turned up many times. The chain recombines TRBV10-1 with TRBJ1-1; D ambiguous. Germline V gene sequence: CDR1 WNHNN, CDR2 SYGVQD (reference sequence). This CDR3 region has 13 residues. Trimming stripped 2 bases from V and 4 bases from J, with 8 bases between. CDR3 sequence: CASSEAGVTEAFF. CDR3 DNA: TGCGCCAGCAGTGAGGCCGGGGTCACTGAAGCTTTCTTT.

This clonotype has a count of ten or more. This sequence joins TRBV11-3 and TRBJ2-1; D not resolved. Germline CDR1 and CDR2: SGHNT and YENEEA. V lost 0 bases, J lost 2 bases, and 8 bases lay in between. The CDR3 contains 15 residues. The DNA for the CDR3 is TGTGCCAGCAGCTTAGAGTCGAAGGCCTACAATGAGCAGTTCTTC. Translation: CASSLESKAYNEQFF.

This clonotype appeared a few times. V usage is TRBV28 and J usage is TRBJ2-3; no reliable D call. CDR1 is MDHEN and CDR2 is SYDVKM in the germline V gene. Trimming took off 8 bases at V and 0 bases at J, with 6 bases between the two ends. The CDR3 sequence is 12 residues long. The CDR3 spells CASASSTDTQYF. CDR3 DNA sequence: TGTGCCAGCGCATCTAGCACAGATACGCAGTATTTT.

This clonotype was seen more than once but under ten times. The chain links TRBV18 to TRBJ2-7; 11 bases match TRBD2. CDR1 is KGHSH, CDR2 LQKENI, per germline. V dropped 3 bases and J dropped 4; count of bases not matched to a gene: 5. CDR3 length equals 15 residues. CDR3 in amino acids: CASSPQTSGSYEQYF. The CDR3 nucleotides read TGTGCCAGCTCACCTCAAACTAGCGGGAGTTACGAGCAGTACTTC.

This clonotype was found a few times. V is TRBV28 and J is TRBJ2-1, with TRBD2 identical over 9 bases. Germline trimming cut 3 bases from V and 10 bases from J; bases unmatched to any gene: 1. The CDR3 is 12 amino acids. Germline assignment: CDR1 MDHEN and CDR2 SYDVKM. CDR3 sequence (DNA): TGTGCCAGCAGTTTGACTAGCGGAGAGCAGTTCTTC. This gives the protein CASSLTSGEQFF.

This clonotype was seen at least ten times. The chain combines TRBV5-1 with TRBJ2-5; a weak D match, TRBD1 (6 bases). V lost 4 bases and J lost 2, with 15 bases in between. Germline-derived CDR1 and CDR2 are SGHRS and YFSETQ. The CDR3 covers 15 residues. The CDR3 spells CASSTGWRAQETQYF. The CDR3 DNA follows: TGCGCCAGCAGCACAGGGTGGAGAGCACAAGAGACCCAGTACTTC.

This clonotype was counted many times. V gene TRBV20-1 combines with J gene TRBJ1-4, with no clear D. The V gene's germline CDR1 is DFQATT and CDR2 SNEGSKA (reference sequence). CDR3 size: 16 residues. V gave up 1 base and J gave up 3 bases, with 15 bases separating them. The CDR3 DNA sequence: TGCAGTGCTAGAGGAGGCCGGGTTTGGGCTAATGAAAAACTGTTTTTT. Translated, it gives CSARGGRVWANEKLFF.

This clonotype was observed many times. The genes are TRBV13 and TRBJ1-2; D not certain. CDR1 is PRHDT and CDR2 is FYEKMQ in the germline V gene (reference sequence). The V gene lost 3 bases and the J gene lost 6 bases, with 17 bases spanning the gap. The CDR3 loop spans 15 amino acids. CDR3 loop: CASSLKDPTDHGYTF. For the CDR3, the DNA is TGTGCCAGCAGCTTGAAGGATCCAACGGATCATGGCTACACCTTC.

The rearrangement uses TRBV12-3 or TRBV12-4 and TRBJ2-1; 15 bases line up with TRBD2. J gave up 8 bases and V 8 bases, and 10 bases lay outside the gene matches. The CDR3 runs 16 residues. Written as DNA, the CDR3 is TGTGCCAGCCGGACTAGCGGGAGGGGAAAAACCCATGAGCAGTTCTTC. Its translation: CASRTSGRGKTHEQFF.

In this sample, this clonotype turned up a few times. V is TRBV5-1 and J is TRBJ2-1; the D call may be TRBD1 or TRBD2 (5 bases each). Germline V lookup: CDR1 SGHRS, CDR2 YFSETQ. V was pared by 0 bases and J by 4 bases, with 14 bases between. The CDR3 has 16 amino acids. In DNA form, the CDR3 reads TGCGCCAGCAGCTTGGTTGGGGACCGCCTTTACAATGAGCAGTTCTTC. It codes for CASSLVGDRLYNEQFF.

Ten or more counts support this clonotype. The chain joins TRBV29-1 to TRBJ2-7, with D perhaps TRBD1 (6 bases). This CDR3 is built from 14 residues. The V and J ends lost 3 bases and 5 bases respectively, with 17 bases between them. Looked up from germline, CDR1 is SQVTM and CDR2 is ANQGSEA. CDR3 in DNA: TGCAGCGTTGACAAAGGTAACAGGGAAGACGAGCAGTACTTC. It translates to CSVDKGNREDEQYF.